This TCR beta chain was observed in a study of CD8+ T cells in alopecia areata. Sequencing relied on a cDNA template that was reverse transcribed from extracted RNA. This table comes from immunoSEQ multiplex PCR, and its TCRdb copy is limited to in-frame clones, with some not included. The sample carries about 200,000 clones, roughly 56% recorded once. As regards this clone: The antigen remains undetermined.

Study results and limitations: Besides other cells, scalp samples also yield sequences of resident alphabeta T cells from normal skin. Across lesional scalp, and particularly alopecia totalis/universalis, clonality surpassed that of normal scalp. Among patients, TCR sharing was less clear than in mice, a difference possibly due in part to HLA diversity in the patient population.

Cell sorting on a FACSAria was used to separate CD4+ and CD8+ T cells from the PBMCs. With 5 bases removed from V and 2 bases from J, the gap between germline ends came to 15 bases. Germline CDR1 reads SSHAT; CDR2 reads FNYEAQ (reference sequence). CDR3 length equals 15 residues. The source of this sequence is a human donor in good health. The specimen sequenced was CD8+ T cells sorted from blood. V is TRBV7-7 and J is TRBJ2-5; the D gene could be TRBD1 or TRBD2 (5 bases each). CDR3 DNA: TGTGCCAGCAGCCCGAGCAGGGACCGACAAGAGACCCAGTACTTC. Translated: CASSPSRDRQETQYF. Full variable domain (remainder filled in from reference TRBV7-7 and TRBJ2-5): GAGVSQSPRYKVTKRGQDVTLRCDPISSHATLYWYQQALGQGPEFLTYFNYEAQPDKSGLPSDRFSAERPEGSISTLTIQRTEQRDSAMYRCASSPSRDRQETQYFGPGTRLLVL.